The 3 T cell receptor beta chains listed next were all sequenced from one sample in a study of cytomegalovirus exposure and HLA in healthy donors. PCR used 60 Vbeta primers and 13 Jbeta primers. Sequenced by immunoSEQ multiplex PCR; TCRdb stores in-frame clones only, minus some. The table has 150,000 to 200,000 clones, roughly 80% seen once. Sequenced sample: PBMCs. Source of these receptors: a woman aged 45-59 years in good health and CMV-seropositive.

For the CDR3, the DNA is TGTGCCAGCAGTTACGATGACAGCCCCTTCGAGCAGTACTTC. Translated, it gives CASSYDDSPFEQYF. The V gene is TRBV6-5, the J gene TRBJ2-7; TRBD1 is a possible D gene (5 bases). This CDR3 has 14 amino acids. Per the germline V gene, CDR1 is MNHEY and CDR2 is SVGAGI. Trimming took 2 bases from V and 6 from J, leaving 14 bases between them.

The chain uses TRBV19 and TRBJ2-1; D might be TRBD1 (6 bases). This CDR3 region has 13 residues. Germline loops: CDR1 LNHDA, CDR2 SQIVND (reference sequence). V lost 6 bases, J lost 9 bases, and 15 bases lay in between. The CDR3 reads CASSSQGRVEQFF. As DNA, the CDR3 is TGTGCCAGTAGCTCACAGGGTCGAGTTGAGCAGTTCTTC.

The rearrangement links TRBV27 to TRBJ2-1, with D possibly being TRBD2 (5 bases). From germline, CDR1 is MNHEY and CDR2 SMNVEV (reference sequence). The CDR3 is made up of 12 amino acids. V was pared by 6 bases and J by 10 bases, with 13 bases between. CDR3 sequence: CASSKPGTEQFF. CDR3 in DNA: TGTGCCAGCAGCAAACCGGGAACCGAGCAGTTCTTC.